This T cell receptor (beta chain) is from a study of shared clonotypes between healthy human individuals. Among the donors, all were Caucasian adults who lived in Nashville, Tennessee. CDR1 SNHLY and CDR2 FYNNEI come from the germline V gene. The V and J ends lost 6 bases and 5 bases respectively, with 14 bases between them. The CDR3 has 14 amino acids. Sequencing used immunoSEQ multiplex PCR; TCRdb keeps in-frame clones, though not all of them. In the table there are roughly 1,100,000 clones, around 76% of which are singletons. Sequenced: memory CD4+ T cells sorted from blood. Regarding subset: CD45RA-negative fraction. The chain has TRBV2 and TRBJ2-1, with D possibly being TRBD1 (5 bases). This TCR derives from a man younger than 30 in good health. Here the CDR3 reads CASSRASFDNEQFF. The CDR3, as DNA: TGTGCCAGCAGCAGGGCCTCCTTCGACAATGAGCAGTTCTTC. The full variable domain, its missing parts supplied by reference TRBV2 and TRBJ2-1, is EPEVTQTPSHQVTQMGQEVILRCVPISNHLYFYWYRQILGQKVEFLVSFYNNEISEKSEIFDDQFSVERPDGSNFTLKIRSTKLEDSAMYFCASSRASFDNEQFFGPGTRLTVL.